One and the same sample provided the 23 T cell receptor beta chains below, sequenced in a study of blood T cells in healthy people across ages. A second PCR, run for about 6 to 12 cycles, used a sample-barcoded 5' primer plus a J-beta primer mix. TCRdb independently ran MiXCR on the 5' RACE reads; one entry per CDR3 protein. This sample yields about 600,000 distinct CDR3 sequences, of which roughly 48% are seen a single time; 20% to 25% belongs to the top ten. The sample comprised blood. These receptors all come from a man older than 75 in good health.

This clonotype was seen at least ten times. V is TRBV11-2 and J is TRBJ2-1; TRBD2 matches at 11 bases. V lost 5 bases and J lost 7; bases outside the gene matches: 7. The CDR3 extends over 15 amino acids. The germline CDR1 and CDR2 sequences are SGHAT and FQNNGV. For the CDR3, the DNA is TGTGCCAGCAGCGAGACTAGCGGGACGTTTAATGAGCAGTTCTTC. Its translation is CASSETSGTFNEQFF.

The chain uses TRBV9 and TRBJ1-4, with D tentatively TRBD1 (5 bases). V was trimmed by 4 bases and J by 8 bases, leaving 12 bases between them. The germline V gene has CDR1 SGDLS and CDR2 YYNGEE. The CDR3 consists of 13 residues. The CDR3 spells CASSPKPGEKLFF. The DNA of the CDR3 is TGTGCCAGCAGCCCTAAACCAGGGGAAAAACTGTTTTTT.

V gene TRBV6-4 combines with J gene TRBJ1-2; D not certain. This CDR3 is 14 amino acids long. The germline gives CDR1 MRHNA, CDR2 SNTAGT. The germline V and J ends were trimmed by 2 bases and 0 bases, with 7 bases remaining between them. The CDR3 region has the DNA TGTGCCAGCAGTGACCGATATACTAACTATGGCTACACCTTC. It is translated as CASSDRYTNYGYTF.

In regard to this clonotype: At one boundary the junction diverges from the germline segment, which might be a read error. The chain is built from TRBV5-1 and TRBJ2-5, with 7 bases matching TRBD2. The CDR3 is 15 amino acids. Germline V lookup: CDR1 SGHRS, CDR2 YFSETQ. CDR3: CPSQQQTGLQETQYF. The CDR3 DNA reads TGCCCCAGTCAGCAGCAAACGGGACTACAAGAGACCCAGTACTTC.

The chain recombines TRBV7-2 with TRBJ1-4; D unclear. Trimming removed 1 base at V and 5 bases at J, with 8 bases between. The CDR3 spans 14 residues. Germline loops: CDR1 SGHTA, CDR2 FQGNSA. CDR3 loop: CASSLGPNNEKLFF. CDR3 sequence (DNA): TGTGCCAGCAGCTTAGGTCCTAACAATGAAAAACTGTTTTTT. Combining the CDR3 with reference TRBV7-2 and TRBJ1-4 gives the whole variable domain GAGVSQSPSNKVTEKGKDVELRCDPISGHTALYWYRQSLGQGLEFLIYFQGNSAPDKSGLPSDRFSAERTGGSVSTLTIQRTQQEDSAVYLCASSLGPNNEKLFFGSGTQLSVL.

At least ten counts were recorded for this clonotype. V gene TRBV6-6 combines with J gene TRBJ2-3; 8 nucleotides agree with TRBD1. The CDR3 runs to 17 residues. Trimming cost V 0 bases and J 4 bases; bases outside gene matches: 9. Germline V lookup: CDR1 MNHNY, CDR2 SVGAGI (reference sequence). DNA of the CDR3: TGTGCCAGCAGTTACTCCAGGGGGCGCGTTTCTCCAGATACGCAGTATTTT. Its protein is CASSYSRGRVSPDTQYF.

This clonotype was recorded a few times. V gene TRBV28 combines with J gene TRBJ2-7; TRBD1 agrees at 8 bases. The junction had 5 bases not matched to a gene; V was cut back by 6 bases and J by 1 base. The CDR3 is 14 amino acids. The germline V gene has CDR1 MDHEN and CDR2 SYDVKM. The DNA for the CDR3 is TGTGCCAGCAGCAGGACAGGGTATTCCTACGAGCAGTACTTC. It specifies CASSRTGYSYEQYF.

Note on this clonotype: Possible read error: a much larger clone is one base away. The CDR3: CASCYGGEQFF. CDR3 nucleotide sequence: TGTGCCAGCTGCTACGGGGGTGAGCAGTTCTTC. The chain has TRBV6-6 and TRBJ2-1; perhaps TRBD2 as D (6 bases). The V gene's germline CDR1 is MNHNY and CDR2 SVGAGI (reference sequence). The CDR3 has 11 residues. Deletions cut 8 bases from V and 9 bases from J, with 11 bases between.

This chain links TRBV30 with TRBJ2-3, with D possibly TRBD2 on 7 matching bases. Germline CDR1 GTSNPN, CDR2 SVGIG (reference sequence). This CDR3 is 15 amino acids long. Trimming took off 8 bases at V and 2 bases at J, with 20 bases between the two ends. The CDR3 DNA reads TGTGCCGGGACCTGGGGGCGGGGGTCCACAGATACGCAGTATTTT. Translated, it gives CAGTWGRGSTDTQYF.

The chain recombines TRBV20-1 with TRBJ2-2, with 9 bases that match TRBD2. The CDR3 contains 16 residues. Germline V gene data show CDR1 as DFQATT and CDR2 as SNEGSKA (reference sequence). The V gene end was trimmed by 4 bases and the J gene end by 5 bases; junction bases not matched to a gene: 11. The CDR3 bases are TGCAGTGCTATAGCGGGAGAACAAACAAGGACCGGGGAGCTGTTTTTT. Translating it yields CSAIAGEQTRTGELFF.

The rearrangement joins TRBV4-1 to TRBJ1-2; no clear D. Trimming removed 4 bases from V and 8 bases from J, with 14 bases in between. From germline, CDR1 is MGHRA and CDR2 YSYEKL. This CDR3 is built from 13 residues. In nucleotides, the CDR3 is TGCGCCAGCAGCCCCGGACTGGAGGGCGGCTACACCTTC. As protein: CASSPGLEGGYTF.

The J gene is TRBJ2-7, the V gene TRBV21-1; the table's D call TRBD2 went unverified against the DNA. TRBV21-1 corresponds to a pseudogene. The CDR3 loop spans 17 amino acids. In DNA, the CDR3 is TGTGCCAGCAGCAAAGAGGTCTCGGCTAGCGGGAGGGATGAGCAGTACTTC. Encoded protein: CASSKEVSASGRDEQYF.

The chain couples TRBV29-1 to TRBJ2-3; D perhaps matches TRBD2 (6 bases). The CDR3 is 14 amino acids. V shed 4 bases and J shed 2 bases, with 13 bases lying between them. Germline CDR1 is SQVTM and CDR2 is ANQGSEA. The CDR3 spells CSVGGVSVTDTQYF. The CDR3 DNA follows: TGCAGCGTTGGGGGGGTTTCTGTCACAGATACGCAGTATTTT.

About this clonotype: Possible read error: a much larger clone is one base away. CDR3 protein: CASRRGGGEQFF. CDR3 DNA sequence: TGTGCCAGCAGGAGAGGTGGGGGTGAGCAGTTCTTC. The genes are TRBV6-5 and TRBJ2-1; D could derive from TRBD1 or TRBD2 (5 bases each). Germline lookup yields CDR1 MNHEY and CDR2 SVGAGI. The length of the CDR3 is 12 residues. Trimming removed 6 bases from V and 9 bases from J, with 12 bases in between.

This clonotype has just a few counts. V usage is TRBV7-8 and J usage is TRBJ2-4, with 7 bases fitting TRBD1. V lost 5 bases to trimming and J lost 1 base; unmatched junction nucleotides: 11. CDR1 and CDR2 from the germline V gene are SGHVS and FQNEAQ. CDR3 length: 17 residues. The CDR3 sequence: CASSLVAIQGAKNIQYF. In nucleotides, the CDR3 is TGTGCCAGCAGCCTAGTAGCCATACAGGGGGCCAAAAACATTCAGTACTTC.

J is TRBJ2-7 and V is TRBV2; 7 nucleotides match TRBD1. The J call is uncertain, as TRBJ2-5 better fits the DNA end. The CDR3 sequence is 16 residues long. Germline V lookup: CDR1 SNHLY, CDR2 FYNNEI. The CDR3 sequence is CASSEKGATGLETQYF. The CDR3 nucleotides read TGTGCCAGCAGTGAAAAGGGGGCGACAGGGTTGGAGACCCAGTACTTC.

There are a few counts of this clonotype. The V and J genes are TRBV7-2 and TRBJ2-7; possible D gene TRBD2, 5 bases. This CDR3 contains 14 residues. Deletions cut 0 bases from V and 1 base from J, with 7 bases between. Germline V gene data show CDR1 as SGHTA and CDR2 as FQGNSA. The CDR3 protein is CASSLASESYEQYF. The CDR3 DNA reads TGTGCCAGCAGCTTAGCTAGCGAGTCCTACGAGCAGTACTTC.

The gene calls are TRBV7-9 and TRBJ2-2; no clear D gene. The CDR3 extends over 13 amino acids. V lost 2 bases and J 14 bases, leaving 15 bases between the germline ends. The V gene's germline CDR1 is SEHNR and CDR2 FQNEAQ (reference sequence). The CDR3 DNA follows: TGTGCCAGCAGCTTAATAGTGGAGAGGAGTCTGTTTTTT. Translating gives CASSLIVERSLFF.

This clonotype appeared a few times. The chain links TRBV15 to TRBJ2-1, with 9 bases fitting TRBD2. Germline-derived CDR1 and CDR2 are LNHNV and YYDKDF (reference sequence). The V gene end was trimmed by 1 base and the J gene end by 3 bases; junction bases not matched to a gene: 7. This CDR3 has 17 residues. CDR3 sequence reads: CATSRVASGTVYNEQFF. The CDR3 region has the DNA TGTGCCACCAGCAGAGTGGCTAGCGGGACGGTCTACAATGAGCAGTTCTTC.

The V gene is TRBV4-1, the J gene TRBJ1-2, with D tentatively TRBD1 (5 bases). Trimming removed 4 bases from V and 8 bases from J, with 17 bases in between. The CDR3 is 14 amino acids. In germline, CDR1 is MGHRA, CDR2 YSYEKL. CDR3 bases: TGCGCCAGCAGCCCCGAGGGGCCCTGGCGGGGCTACACCTTC. Encoded protein: CASSPEGPWRGYTF.

This clonotype was picked up many times. The rearrangement joins TRBV6-6 to TRBJ2-1; D gene ambiguous. This CDR3 region has 16 residues. Germline V gene sequence: CDR1 MNHNY, CDR2 SVGAGI (reference sequence). V lost 0 bases and J 7 bases, leaving 16 bases between the germline ends. Written as DNA, the CDR3 is TGTGCCAGCAGTTACTCGCCTTCTGAGAAAAGGAATGAGCAGTTCTTC. Translating gives CASSYSPSEKRNEQFF.

The rearrangement uses TRBV4-3 and TRBJ2-1; either TRBD1 or TRBD2 may fit D (5 bases each). Germline loops: CDR1 LGHNA, CDR2 YSLEER. With 4 bases removed from V and 5 bases from J, the gap between germline ends came to 15 bases. The CDR3 covers 15 residues. CDR3: CASSRGRLQNNEQFF. CDR3 nucleotide sequence: TGCGCCAGCAGCCGGGGGAGACTACAAAACAATGAGCAGTTCTTC.

In nucleotides, the CDR3 is TGTGCCATCAGTGGGTCGCTGGGGGGTAGAGGCGACGAGCAGTACTTC. This translates into CAISGSLGGRGDEQYF. The chain is built from TRBV10-3 and TRBJ2-5; TRBD2 might be the D (6 bases). Near its end, the DNA agrees better with TRBJ2-7, so the J call may be wrong. The CDR3 is made up of 16 amino acids. Looked up from germline, CDR1 is ENHRY and CDR2 is SYGVKD.